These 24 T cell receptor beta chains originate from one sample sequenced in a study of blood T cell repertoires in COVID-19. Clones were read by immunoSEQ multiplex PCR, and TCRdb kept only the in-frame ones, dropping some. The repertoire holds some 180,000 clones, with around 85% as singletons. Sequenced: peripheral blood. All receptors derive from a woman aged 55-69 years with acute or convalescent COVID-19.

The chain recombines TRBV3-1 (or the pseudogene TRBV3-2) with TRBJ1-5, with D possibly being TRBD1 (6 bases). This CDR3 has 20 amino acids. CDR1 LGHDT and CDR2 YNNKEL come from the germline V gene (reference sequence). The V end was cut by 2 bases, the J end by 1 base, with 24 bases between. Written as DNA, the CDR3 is TGTGCCAGCAGCCAATCAGGGGCGGACCCCAATCATAGGAGCAATCAGCCCCAGCATTTT. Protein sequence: CASSQSGADPNHRSNQPQHF.

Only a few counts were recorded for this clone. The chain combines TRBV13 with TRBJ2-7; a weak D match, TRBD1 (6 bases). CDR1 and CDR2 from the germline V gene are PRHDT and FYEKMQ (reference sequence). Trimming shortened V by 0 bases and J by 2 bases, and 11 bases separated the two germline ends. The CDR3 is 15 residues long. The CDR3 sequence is CASSLGAGAPYEQYF. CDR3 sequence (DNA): TGTGCCAGCAGCTTAGGGGCAGGGGCCCCCTACGAGCAGTACTTC.

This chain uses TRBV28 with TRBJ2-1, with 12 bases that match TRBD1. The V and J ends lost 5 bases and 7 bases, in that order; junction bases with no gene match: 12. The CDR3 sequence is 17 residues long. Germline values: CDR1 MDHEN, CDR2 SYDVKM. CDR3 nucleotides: TGTGCCAGCAGTGCCAGGTCCGGGACAGGGGGCGGAAATGAGCAGTTCTTC. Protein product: CASSARSGTGGGNEQFF. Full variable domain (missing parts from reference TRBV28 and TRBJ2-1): DVKVTQSSRYLVKRTGEKVFLECVQDMDHENMFWYRQDPGLGLRLIYFSYDVKMKEKGDIPEGYSVSREKKERFSLILESASTNQTSMYLCASSARSGTGGGNEQFFGPGTRLTVL.

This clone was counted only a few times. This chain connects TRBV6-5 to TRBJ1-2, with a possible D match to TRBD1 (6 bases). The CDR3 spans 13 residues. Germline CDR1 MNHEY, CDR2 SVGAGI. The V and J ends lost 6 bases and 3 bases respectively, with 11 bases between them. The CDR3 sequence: CASRISGDYGYTF. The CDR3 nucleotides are TGTGCCAGCAGGATTTCAGGGGACTATGGCTACACCTTC.

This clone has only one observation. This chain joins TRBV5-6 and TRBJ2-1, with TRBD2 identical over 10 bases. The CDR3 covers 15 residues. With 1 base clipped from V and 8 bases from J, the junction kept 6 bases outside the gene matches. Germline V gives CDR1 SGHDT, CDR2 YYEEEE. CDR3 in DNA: TGTGCCAGCAGCTTGAGAGGGACTAGCGTGGATGAGCAGTTCTTC. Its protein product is CASSLRGTSVDEQFF.

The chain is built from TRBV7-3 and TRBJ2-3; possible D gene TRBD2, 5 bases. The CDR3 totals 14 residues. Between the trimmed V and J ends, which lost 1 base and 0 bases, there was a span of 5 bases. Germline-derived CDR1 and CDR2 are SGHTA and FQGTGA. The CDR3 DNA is TGTGCCAGCAGCTTAAGCGGGAGCACAGATACGCAGTATTTT. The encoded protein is CASSLSGSTDTQYF.

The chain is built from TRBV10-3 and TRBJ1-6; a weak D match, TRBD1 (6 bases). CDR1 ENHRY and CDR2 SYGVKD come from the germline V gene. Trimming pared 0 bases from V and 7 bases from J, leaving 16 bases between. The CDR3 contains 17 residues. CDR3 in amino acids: CAISESQGLGRNSPLHF. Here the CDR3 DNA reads TGTGCCATCAGTGAGTCCCAGGGGTTGGGGAGAAATTCACCCCTCCACTTT.

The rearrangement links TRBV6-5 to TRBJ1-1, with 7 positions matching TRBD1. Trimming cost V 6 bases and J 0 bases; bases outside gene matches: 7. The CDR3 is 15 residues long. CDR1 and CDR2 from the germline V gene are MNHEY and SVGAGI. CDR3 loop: CASRPDRVMNTEAFF. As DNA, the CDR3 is TGTGCCAGCAGGCCCGACAGGGTTATGAACACTGAAGCTTTCTTT.

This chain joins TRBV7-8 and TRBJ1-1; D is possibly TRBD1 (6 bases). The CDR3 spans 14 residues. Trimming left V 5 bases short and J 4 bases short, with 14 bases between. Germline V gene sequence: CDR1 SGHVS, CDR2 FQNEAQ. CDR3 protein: CASSPGVLGTEAFF. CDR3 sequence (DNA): TGTGCCAGCAGCCCAGGGGTTCTGGGCACTGAAGCTTTCTTT.

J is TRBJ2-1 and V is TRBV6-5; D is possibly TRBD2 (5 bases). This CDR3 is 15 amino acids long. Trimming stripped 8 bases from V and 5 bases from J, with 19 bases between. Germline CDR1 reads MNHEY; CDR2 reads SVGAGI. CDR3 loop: CASVSGSSGDNEQFF. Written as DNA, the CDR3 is TGTGCCAGCGTGAGTGGCTCCTCCGGGGACAATGAGCAGTTCTTC.

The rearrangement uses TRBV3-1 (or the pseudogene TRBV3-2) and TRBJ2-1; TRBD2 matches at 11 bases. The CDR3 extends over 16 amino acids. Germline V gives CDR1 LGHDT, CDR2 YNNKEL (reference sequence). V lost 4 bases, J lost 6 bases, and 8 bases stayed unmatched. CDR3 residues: CASSPIAGGPSNEQFF. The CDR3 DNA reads TGTGCCAGCAGCCCCATAGCGGGAGGGCCGTCCAATGAGCAGTTCTTC.

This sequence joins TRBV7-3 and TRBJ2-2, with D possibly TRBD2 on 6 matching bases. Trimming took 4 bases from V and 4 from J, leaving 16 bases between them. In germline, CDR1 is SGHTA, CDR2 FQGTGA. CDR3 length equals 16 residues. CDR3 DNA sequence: TGTGCCAGCAGCTCCGTGGCGGGAACCGTCACCGGGGAGCTGTTTTTT. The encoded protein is CASSSVAGTVTGELFF.

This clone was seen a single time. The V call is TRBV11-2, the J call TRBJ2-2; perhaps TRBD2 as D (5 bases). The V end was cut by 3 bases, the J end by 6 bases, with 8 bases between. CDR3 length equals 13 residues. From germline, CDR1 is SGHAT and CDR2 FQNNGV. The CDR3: CASSFTSPGELFF. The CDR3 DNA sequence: TGTGCCAGCAGCTTTACTAGTCCCGGGGAGCTGTTTTTT.

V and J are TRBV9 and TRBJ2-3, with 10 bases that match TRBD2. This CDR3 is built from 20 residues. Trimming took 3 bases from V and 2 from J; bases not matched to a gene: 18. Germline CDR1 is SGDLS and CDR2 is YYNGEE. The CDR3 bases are TGTGCCAGCAGCGATAGCTCTACAGCGGGAGGGTATCTGGACACAGATACGCAGTATTTT. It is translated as CASSDSSTAGGYLDTDTQYF.

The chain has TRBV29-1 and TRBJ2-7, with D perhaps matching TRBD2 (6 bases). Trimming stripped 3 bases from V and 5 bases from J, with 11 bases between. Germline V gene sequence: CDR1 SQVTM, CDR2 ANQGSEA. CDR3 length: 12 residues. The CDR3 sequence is CSVEKGGHEQYF. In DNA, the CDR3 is TGCAGCGTTGAGAAGGGAGGCCACGAGCAGTACTTC.

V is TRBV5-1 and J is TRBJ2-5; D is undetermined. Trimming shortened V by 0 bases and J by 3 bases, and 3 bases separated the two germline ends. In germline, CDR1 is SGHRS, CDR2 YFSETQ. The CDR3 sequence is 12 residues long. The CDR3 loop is CASSLGEETQYF. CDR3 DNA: TGCGCCAGCAGCTTGGGAGAAGAGACCCAGTACTTC.

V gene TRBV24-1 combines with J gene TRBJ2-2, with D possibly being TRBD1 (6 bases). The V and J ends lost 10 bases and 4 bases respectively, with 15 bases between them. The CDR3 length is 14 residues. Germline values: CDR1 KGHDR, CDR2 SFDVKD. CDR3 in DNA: TGTGCCACTCGTGGGACCAGGGGCACCGGGGAGCTGTTTTTT. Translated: CATRGTRGTGELFF.

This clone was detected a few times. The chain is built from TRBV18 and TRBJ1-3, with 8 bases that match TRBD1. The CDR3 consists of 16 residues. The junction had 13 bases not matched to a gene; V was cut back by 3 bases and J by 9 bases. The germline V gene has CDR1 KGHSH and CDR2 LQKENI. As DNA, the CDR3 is TGTGCCAGCTCACCGAACGCCCCGGACAGGGTAATCACCATATATTTT. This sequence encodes CASSPNAPDRVITIYF.

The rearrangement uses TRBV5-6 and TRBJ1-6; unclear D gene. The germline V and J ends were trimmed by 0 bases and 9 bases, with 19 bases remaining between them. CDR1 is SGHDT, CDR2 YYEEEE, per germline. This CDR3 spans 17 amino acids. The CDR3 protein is CASSLGGMERVVSPLHF. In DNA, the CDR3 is TGTGCCAGCAGCTTGGGTGGTATGGAGAGGGTAGTTTCACCCCTCCACTTT.

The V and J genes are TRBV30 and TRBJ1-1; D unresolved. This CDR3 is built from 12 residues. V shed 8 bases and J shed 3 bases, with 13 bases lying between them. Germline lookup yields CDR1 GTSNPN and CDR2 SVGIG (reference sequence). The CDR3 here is CAVVALDTEAFF. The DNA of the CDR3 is TGTGCCGTTGTGGCCTTGGACACTGAAGCTTTCTTT.

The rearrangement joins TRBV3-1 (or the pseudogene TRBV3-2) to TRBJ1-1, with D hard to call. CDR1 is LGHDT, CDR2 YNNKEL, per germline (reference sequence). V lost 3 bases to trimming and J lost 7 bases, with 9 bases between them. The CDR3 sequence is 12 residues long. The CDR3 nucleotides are TGTGCCAGCAGCCAGGAACGGGATGAAGCTTTCTTT. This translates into CASSQERDEAFF.

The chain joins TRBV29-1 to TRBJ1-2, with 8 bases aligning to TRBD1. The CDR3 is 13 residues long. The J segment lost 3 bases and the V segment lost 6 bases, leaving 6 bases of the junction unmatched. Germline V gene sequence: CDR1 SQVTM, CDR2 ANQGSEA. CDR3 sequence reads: CSVPGQGHYGYTF. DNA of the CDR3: TGCAGCGTGCCCGGACAGGGTCACTATGGCTACACCTTC.

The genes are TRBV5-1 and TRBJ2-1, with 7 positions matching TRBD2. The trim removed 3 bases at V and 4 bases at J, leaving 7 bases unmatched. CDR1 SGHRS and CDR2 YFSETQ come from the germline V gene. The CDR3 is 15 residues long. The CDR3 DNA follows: TGCGCCAGCAGCTCAGAGGGAGGGCGGTACAATGAGCAGTTCTTC. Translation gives CASSSEGGRYNEQFF.

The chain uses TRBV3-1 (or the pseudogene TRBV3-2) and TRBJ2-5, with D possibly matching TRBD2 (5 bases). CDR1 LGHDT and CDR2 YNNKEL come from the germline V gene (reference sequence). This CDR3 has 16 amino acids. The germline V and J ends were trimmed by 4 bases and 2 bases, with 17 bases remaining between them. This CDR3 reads CASSRPKGLMQETQYF. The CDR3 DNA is TGTGCCAGCAGCCGACCCAAAGGACTTATGCAAGAGACCCAGTACTTC.